The 21 T cell receptor beta chains given below trace back to one sample, sequenced in a study of CD8 T cells in ankylosing spondylitis. TCRdb analysed the 5' RACE reads with MiXCR anew, one entry per CDR3 protein. The table lists around 140,000 distinct CDR3 sequences, about an eighth of them singletons. The specimen sequenced was blood, either unsorted or a sorted T cell fraction (not recorded which). The source is a female donor with ankylosing spondylitis or in good health (not recorded which).

The table lists this clonotype with many counts. J is TRBJ2-1 and V is TRBV2, with no clear D. Trimming shortened V by 0 bases and J by 14 bases, and 8 bases separated the two germline ends. The germline V gene encodes CDR1 SNHLY and CDR2 FYNNEI. The CDR3 has 11 residues. CDR3 bases: TGTGCCAGCAGTGAAGCCCACCCCGAGTTCTTC. It specifies CASSEAHPEFF.

The chain has TRBV11-1 and TRBJ2-3, with D possibly TRBD2 on 5 matching bases. Trimming took off 3 bases at V and 3 bases at J, with 10 bases between the two ends. The germline gives CDR1 SGHAT, CDR2 FQDESV (reference sequence). The CDR3 sequence is 14 residues long. The CDR3 DNA is TGTGCCAGCAGCTTTTTAAGGGAGACAGATACGCAGTATTTT. It specifies CASSFLRETDTQYF.

Concerning this clonotype: Just one base apart from a much larger clone, this may be a read error. The chain links TRBV14 to TRBJ2-1; 9 nucleotides align to TRBD2. CDR3 length: 16 amino acids. Unmatched junction bases numbered 16, after V lost 8 bases and J lost 8 bases. CDR1 is SGHDN and CDR2 is FVKESK in the germline V gene. CDR3 residues: CASQGSIAGALDEQFF. CDR3 DNA sequence: TGTGCCAGCCAGGGGTCTATAGCGGGAGCTTTGGATGAGCAGTTCTTC.

This clonotype was seen at least ten times. CDR3 DNA sequence: TGTGCCAGCAGCTTAGAGGTCACAGGGGCGAACACTGAAGCTTTCTTT. This gives the protein CASSLEVTGANTEAFF. This chain links TRBV7-9 with TRBJ1-1, with 7 bases that match TRBD1. Per germline, CDR1 SEHNR and CDR2 FQNEAQ (reference sequence). J gave up 1 base and V 1 base, and 6 bases lay outside the gene matches. The CDR3 covers 16 residues.

In this sample, this clonotype turned up many times. The CDR3 DNA is TGTGCCATCAGTGACAACCTCCAAGAGACCCAGTACTTC. Its protein is CAISDNLQETQYF. The chain couples TRBV10-3 to TRBJ2-5, with D hard to call. The CDR3 sequence is 13 residues long. Germline V CDR1 and CDR2: ENHRY, SYGVKD. V lost 3 bases and J 1 base, leaving 6 bases between the germline ends.

V and J are TRBV7-2 and TRBJ2-7; no definite D call. The ends were cut back, 6 bases at V and 2 bases at J, with 8 bases in the middle. The CDR3 loop spans 12 amino acids. Germline V gene sequence: CDR1 SGHTA, CDR2 FQGNSA. The CDR3 region has the DNA TGTGCCAGCAGTCGAGAACCCTACGAGCAGTACTTC. It codes for CASSREPYEQYF. Together with reference TRBV7-2 and TRBJ2-7, the CDR3 gives the full variable domain: GAGVSQSPSNKVTEKGKDVELRCDPISGHTALYWYRQSLGQGLEFLIYFQGNSAPDKSGLPSDRFSAERTGGSVSTLTIQRTQQEDSAVYLCASSREPYEQYFGPGTRLTVT.

This clonotype was found many times. The chain carries TRBV5-8 and TRBJ2-2; D possibly corresponds to TRBD1 (6 bases). Germline CDR1 reads SGHTS; CDR2 reads YDEGEE. V lost 2 bases and J lost 2, with 13 bases in between. The CDR3 runs 16 residues. The CDR3 region is CASSFRGNYNTGELFF. The CDR3 DNA is TGTGCCAGCAGCTTTAGGGGGAACTACAACACCGGGGAGCTGTTTTTT.

In this sample, this clonotype turned up many times. V usage is TRBV20-1 and J usage is TRBJ1-2; D perhaps matches TRBD1 (6 bases). The V end lost 2 bases, the J end lost 1 base, and 17 bases lay between the germline ends. CDR3 length equals 16 residues. Germline V gene lookup returns CDR1 DFQATT and CDR2 SNEGSKA (reference sequence). The CDR3 spells CSARQLGQPNNYGYTF. CDR3 bases: TGCAGTGCTAGACAATTAGGACAGCCGAATAACTATGGCTACACCTTC.

The chain combines TRBV18 with TRBJ1-5; no clear D gene. In germline, CDR1 is KGHSH, CDR2 LQKENI. Trimming removed 6 bases at V and 0 bases at J, with 18 bases between. This CDR3 has 17 amino acids. The chain's CDR3 is CASSRSPPSDSNQPQHF. The CDR3 DNA reads TGTGCCAGCTCCCGATCTCCTCCATCGGATAGCAATCAGCCCCAGCATTTT.

This clonotype was seen ten or more times. The gene calls are TRBV29-1 and TRBJ2-3; 7 bases map to TRBD2. Germline V gives CDR1 SQVTM, CDR2 ANQGSEA. This CDR3 comprises 13 residues. Trimming cost V 5 bases and J 6 bases; bases outside gene matches: 8. CDR3: CSVKAGRGDTQYF. CDR3 nucleotides: TGCAGCGTTAAAGCGGGGCGGGGGGATACGCAGTATTTT.

This clonotype showed up many times. Here the CDR3 DNA reads TGCAGTGCTATCGACTGGGGAGATATGACCGAGCAGTACTTC. The encoded protein is CSAIDWGDMTEQYF. The chain carries TRBV20-1 and TRBJ2-7, with a weak D call TRBD2 (5 bases). The germline V and J ends were trimmed by 4 bases and 6 bases, with 19 bases remaining between them. Germline V CDR1 and CDR2: DFQATT, SNEGSKA (reference sequence). The CDR3 is made up of 14 amino acids.

Ten or more counts support this clonotype. This chain connects TRBV7-9 to TRBJ1-2, with TRBD1 identical over 7 bases. Germline V gene sequence: CDR1 SEHNR, CDR2 FQNEAQ (reference sequence). This CDR3 contains 12 residues. Unmatched junction bases numbered 6, after V lost 6 bases and J lost 8 bases. The CDR3 DNA reads TGTGCCAGCAGTTCGGGACAGCGAGGCTACACCTTC. This encodes CASSSGQRGYTF.

The V and J genes are TRBV10-2 and TRBJ2-2; D unresolved. This CDR3 region has 11 residues. V was cut by 6 bases and J by 7 bases, with 6 bases left in between. Per the germline V gene, CDR1 is WSHSY and CDR2 is SAAADI. In DNA, the CDR3 is TGCGCCAGCAGCCGCATCGGGGAGCTGTTTTTT. Protein: CASSRIGELFF.

This clonotype came up many times. The chain combines TRBV5-1 with TRBJ2-7; D might be TRBD1 (5 bases). V lost 1 base and J 2 bases, leaving 13 bases between the germline ends. In germline, CDR1 is SGHRS, CDR2 YFSETQ. The CDR3 contains 15 residues. CDR3 sequence reads: CASSLTGNPTYEQYF. For the CDR3, the DNA is TGCGCCAGCAGCTTGACAGGAAACCCCACCTACGAGCAGTACTTC.

This clonotype has a count of ten or more. The chain has TRBV5-1 and TRBJ2-3, with TRBD2 matching 11 bases. CDR1 SGHRS and CDR2 YFSETQ come from the germline V gene. The V and J ends lost 4 bases and 3 bases, in that order; junction bases with no gene match: 7. The CDR3 spans 16 residues. Written as DNA, the CDR3 is TGCGCCAGCAGCACTAGACTAGCGGGACAGACAGATACGCAGTATTTT. It yields the protein CASSTRLAGQTDTQYF.

This clonotype was detected ten times or more. The J gene is TRBJ1-2, the V gene TRBV20-1; perhaps TRBD1 as D (5 bases). CDR1 is DFQATT, CDR2 SNEGSKA, per germline (reference sequence). The length of the CDR3 is 12 residues. Trimming left V 0 bases short and J 8 bases short, with 10 bases between. Written as DNA, the CDR3 is TGCAGTGCTAGAGATGGGGACGGCGGCTACACCTTC. This codes for CSARDGDGGYTF.

This clonotype was seen at least ten times. V is TRBV6-2 or TRBV6-3 and J is TRBJ1-1, with D possibly matching TRBD1 (6 bases). The V end was cut by 5 bases, the J end by 3 bases, with 16 bases between. Germline CDR1 and CDR2: MNHEY and SVGEGT. The CDR3 runs 15 residues. This CDR3 reads CASSLEGEFDTEAFF. CDR3 DNA: TGTGCCAGCAGTCTGGAGGGGGAGTTCGACACTGAAGCTTTCTTT.

V and J are TRBV9 and TRBJ2-7; 8 nucleotides agree with TRBD1. The trim removed 4 bases at V and 4 bases at J, leaving 7 bases unmatched. Germline V gene data show CDR1 as SGDLS and CDR2 as YYNGEE. The CDR3 loop spans 14 amino acids. The CDR3 reads CASSPGQGTYEQYF. CDR3 sequence (DNA): TGTGCCAGCAGCCCAGGACAGGGAACTTACGAGCAGTACTTC. Combining the CDR3 with reference TRBV9 and TRBJ2-7 gives the whole variable domain DSGVTQTPKHLITATGQRVTLRCSPRSGDLSVYWYQQSLDQGLQFLIQYYNGEERAKGNILERFSAQQFPDLHSELNLSSLELGDSALYFCASSPGQGTYEQYFGPGTRLTVT.

This clonotype was seen at least ten times. CDR3 in DNA: TGTGCCAGCAGCCTTTCCACAGGGGGGATCTCTGGAAACACCATATATTTT. Residues: CASSLSTGGISGNTIYF. This chain joins TRBV5-5 and TRBJ1-3, with 8 bases lining up with TRBD1. Trimming took 4 bases from V and 0 from J; bases not matched to a gene: 9. Looked up from germline, CDR1 is SGHKS and CDR2 is YYEKEE (reference sequence). This CDR3 has 17 amino acids.

To note about this clonotype: A much larger clone differs from this one at a single base, so this may be a read error. This sequence joins TRBV20-1 and TRBJ1-4; D is unresolved. With 0 bases removed from V and 8 bases from J, the gap between germline ends came to 4 bases. The CDR3 loop spans 11 amino acids. Germline V gives CDR1 DFQATT, CDR2 SNEGSKA (reference sequence). This CDR3 reads CSARDGEKLFF. The CDR3 region has the DNA TGCAGTGCTAGAGATGGGGAAAAACTGTTTTTT.

This clonotype was counted ten times or more. The chain has TRBV5-1 and TRBJ2-7, with 13 positions matching TRBD2. CDR1 and CDR2 from the germline V gene are SGHRS and YFSETQ. The V gene end was trimmed by 2 bases and the J gene end by 3 bases; junction bases not matched to a gene: 2. The CDR3 has 15 amino acids. CDR3 amino acids: CASSFGLAGVYEQYF. CDR3 DNA: TGCGCCAGCAGCTTCGGACTAGCGGGAGTCTACGAGCAGTACTTC.